This T cell receptor beta chain was captured in a study of T-cell memory formation after mild COVID-19. Study context: Across donors, TCR clusters were largely donor specific.

TCRdb recomputed calls from the 5' RACE reads with MiXCR, one row per CDR3 protein. The table has roughly 560,000 distinct CDR3 sequences, around 20% seen once; the top ten hold around 13%. From germline, CDR1 is SGHKS and CDR2 YYEKEE (reference sequence). The CDR3 runs to 20 residues. Trimming removed 6 bases from V and 3 bases from J, with 31 bases in between. This sequence originates from an adult woman who had mild COVID-19 (a few samples of this study predate the infection). Cell type and time point are not known. The sample taken for sequencing was PBMCs or a T cell subset sorted from them (not recorded which). This chain joins TRBV5-5 and TRBJ2-4; the D gene is possibly TRBD2 (6 bases). The CDR3 sequence is CASNKNYRESGGVFKNIQYF. In DNA form, the CDR3 reads TGTGCCAGCAACAAAAATTACCGGGAGTCAGGAGGGGTCTTCAAAAACATTCAGTACTTC.